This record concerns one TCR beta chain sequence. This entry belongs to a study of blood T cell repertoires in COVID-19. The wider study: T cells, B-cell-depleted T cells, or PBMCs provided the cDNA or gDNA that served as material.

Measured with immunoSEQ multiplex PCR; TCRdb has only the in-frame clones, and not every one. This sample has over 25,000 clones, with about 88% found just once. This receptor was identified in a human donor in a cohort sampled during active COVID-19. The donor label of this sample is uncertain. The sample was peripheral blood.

CDR3 nucleotides: TGTGCCAGCAGCTACTCGGGTGGCTACACCTTC. This sequence encodes CASSYSGGYTF. This chain uses TRBV5-6 with TRBJ1-2; D call uncertain. This CDR3 has 11 amino acids. The V and J ends lost 3 bases and 7 bases respectively, with 7 bases between them. Germline CDR1 SGHDT, CDR2 YYEEEE.